This TCR beta chain comes out of a study of blood T cell repertoires in COVID-19 (dated by TCRdb to 2020 to 2022). A note on the overall study: Samples from collaborators originated in the United States, Italy and Spain and spanned both the acute and convalescent phases of COVID-19. The material from the prospective study consisted of cDNA or gDNA derived from T cells, B-cell-depleted T cells, or PBMCs. Deeply sampled blood TCRbeta repertoires from subjects exposed to, actively infected with, or recovered from COVID-19 were included in the dataset. The repertoires were released in a freely available public database meant as a resource for research on the immune response to SARS-CoV-2. Samples came from the ongoing ImmuneRACE study (first 160 participants) plus 1,254 subjects from 6 global collaborators. A de-identified subject ID, COVID-19 status, age in years and sex were almost always included in the sample metadata. Where HLA class I and class II types were available, the types were taken from metadata supplied by the sample provider, not from assay-based typing. What the study reported, not specific to this receptor: How much clinical and demographic metadata was included differed by source and by participant, and the metadata was provided uncurated.

TCRbeta CDR3 regions were amplified from genomic DNA using the immunoSEQ Assay, a bias-controlled multiplex PCR. From the authors' description of their analysis: The number of nucleated cells in each sample was estimated from the amplification of reference gene primers within the assay. Sequence reads were collapsed and filtered to measure the absolute abundance of every unique TCRbeta CDR3 rearrangement. For each sample, productive Simpson clonality was calculated by taking the square root of Simpson's diversity index across productive rearrangements. The clones in this table, taken by TCRdb from immuneACCESS, are in-frame only. Not every clone is retained; where verified, under half of the shortfall comes from an unresolved V gene, and the cause of the rest is unknown. The V and J calls and clone size are taken from that table; D and trimming were inferred from the DNA. Here the sample has some 220,000 clones; 80% to 90% occur a single time. 3.5% of the sample is taken by the ten largest.

Participants in the prospective study were aged about 18 to 100 years, lived in 24 United States geographic areas, and enrolled through a virtual design. To assign participants to cohorts, the prospective study relied on clinical history that participants themselves reported in a screening survey and a study questionnaire. Each participant in the prospective study had whole blood, serum and a nasopharyngeal or oropharyngeal swab collected by mobile phlebotomists. Participants in the prospective study had the option to provide additional blood draws and questionnaires over an approximately 2-month period. Blood samples from the prospective study were shipped frozen or at room temperature prior to DNA extraction. In the case of this clone: Its specific antigen is unknown. No base quality values were provided; no much bigger clone lies one nucleotide off.

A distance of 13 bases separates the germline ends of V and J, which lose 1 base and 3 bases respectively. From the cysteine through the phenylalanine, the CDR3 covers 15 amino acids. The kept DNA is CDR3 alone, 45 bases in frame from the first base. The germline V gene (reference sequence) provides CDR1 LNHNV and CDR2 YYDKDF. Sequencing used PBMCs or T cells enriched from blood (not recorded which). This sequence was found in a young woman in a cohort exposed to, infected with or recovered from COVID-19 (not recorded which). The V gene is TRBV15 and the J gene is TRBJ2-7; TRBD2 is possibly the D segment (5 matching bases). The nucleotide sequence reads TGTGCCACCAGCAGAGGCGGTGGCGGAGGCTACGAGCAGTACTTC. It codes for CATSRGGGGGYEQYF.